Listed below are T cell receptor beta chains from one sample, sequenced in a study of cytomegalovirus exposure and HLA in healthy donors. Profiling relied on immunoSEQ multiplex PCR, and the TCRdb table lists in-frame clones only, not all of them. In total, the table holds some 130,000 clones. Specimen: PBMCs. The receptors shown here come from a young man in good health and CMV-seronegative. Both conserved end residues are part of each CDR3. A D gene is named only where the DNA matches it firmly.

V gene	D gene	J gene	CDR3 DNA	CDR3 protein
TRBV13	TRBD2	TRBJ2-5	TGTGCCAGCAGCGGTCACGGGGGGACGTACCAAGAGACCCAGTACTTC	CASSGHGGTYQETQYF
TRBV27	TRBD2	TRBJ2-1	TGTGCCAGCAGTTTGACTAGCGGGGGAAATGAGCAGTTCTTC	CASSLTSGGNEQFF
TRBV2	-	TRBJ1-5	TGTGCCAGCAGTGAAGCGGGGGGTCAGCCCCAGCATTTT	CASSEAGGQPQHF
TRBV16	TRBD1	TRBJ1-5	TGTGCCAGCAGCCCGGGACAGGCCGGCAATCAGCCCCAGCATTTT	CASSPGQAGNQPQHF
TRBV11-3	-	TRBJ1-2	TGTGCCAGCAGCTTAGCGGGGTATGACTATGGCTACACCTTC	CASSLAGYDYGYTF
TRBV28	TRBD2	TRBJ2-3	TGTGCCAGCAGAACGGGCGGGGGGTCTAGCACAGATACGCAGTATTTT	CASRTGGGSSTDTQYF
TRBV5-4	-	TRBJ2-2	TGTGCCAGCAGTTCGCAGGGGTTCGGGGAGCTGTTTTTT	CASSSQGFGELFF
TRBV19	TRBD1	TRBJ1-1	TGTGCCAGTAGTATCGACAGGGTAAACACTGAAGCTTTCTTT	CASSIDRVNTEAFF
TRBV29-1	TRBD1	TRBJ1-2	TGCAGCGTTGAAGATAGACAGGGGGCGAGTGGCTACACCTTC	CSVEDRQGASGYTF
TRBV5-1	TRBD1	TRBJ2-7	TGCGCCAGCAGCTCACGACAGGGAATCCTTTACGAGCAGTACTTC	CASSSRQGILYEQYF
TRBV9	TRBD1	TRBJ1-1	TGTGCCAGCAGCGTTGGAGGGACAGGTACTGAAGCTTTCTTT	CASSVGGTGTEAFF
TRBV4-1	-	TRBJ1-1	TGCGCCAGCAGCCCCGGAGGGGACTTGAGGACTGAAGCTTTCTTT	CASSPGGDLRTEAFF
TRBV5-1	TRBD1	TRBJ2-7	TGCGCCAGCAGGTGGGACAGCCACGAGCAGTACTTC	CASRWDSHEQYF
TRBV28	TRBD1	TRBJ1-1	TGTGCCAGCCGGAGGGGGCCGGGGGTCACTGAAGCTTTCTTT	CASRRGPGVTEAFF
TRBV9	-	TRBJ1-1	TGTGCCAGCAGCGTAGTGGCAGGCCGCCCCACTGAAGCTTTCTTT	CASSVVAGRPTEAFF
TRBV29-1	-	TRBJ2-7	TGCAGCGTTGGCAGGGTCCTTTCTCGGGACGAGCAGTACTTC	CSVGRVLSRDEQYF
TRBV19	-	TRBJ1-5	TGTGCCAGTAGTATCAGTTGGACAGCAAATCAGCCCCAGCATTTT	CASSISWTANQPQHF
TRBV28	TRBD1	TRBJ1-1	TGTGCCAGCAGTCGCAGGGGGCGTAATTTCATGAACACTGAAGCTTTCTTT	CASSRRGRNFMNTEAFF
TRBV4-3	TRBD1	TRBJ2-7	TGCGCCAGCAACCAAGATCACGGAGGACAGGACTTCTCCTACGAGCAGTACTTC	CASNQDHGGQDFSYEQYF
TRBV4-3	-	TRBJ2-3	TGCGCCAGCCAGCCGGAGGTATTT	CASQPEVF
TRBV19	-	TRBJ1-1	TGTGCCAGTACTTTGGCGGGCGAAGCTTTCTTT	CASTLAGEAFF
TRBV7-9	-	TRBJ2-1	TGTGCCAGCAGCTTAGTTCAGGGGAGGGGGTACAATGAGCAGTTCTTC	CASSLVQGRGYNEQFF
TRBV6-6	TRBD1	TRBJ2-5	TGTGCCAGCAGTGACAGGGGGGGAGAGACCCAGTACTTC	CASSDRGGETQYF
TRBV13	-	TRBJ2-7	TGTGCCAGCAGCCAGGGAACAGGGGAGGTTTCCTACGAGCAGTACTTC	CASSQGTGEVSYEQYF
TRBV27	TRBD1	TRBJ2-7	TGTGCCAGCACTACAGGGGAGAAGAACGAGCAGTACTTC	CASTTGEKNEQYF
TRBV7-8	TRBD1	TRBJ1-6	TGTGCCAGCAGCCTGAATCCGGGACAGGGTTTTTCACCCCTCCACTTT	CASSLNPGQGFSPLHF
TRBV7-3	-	TRBJ2-3	TGTGCCAGCAGCTTCGGGGGAACAGATACGCAGTATTTT	CASSFGGTDTQYF
TRBV10-3	TRBD2	TRBJ2-3	TGTGCCATCAGTGAGGGCGGGAGGGCCTCAGATACGCAGTATTTT	CAISEGGRASDTQYF
TRBV28	TRBD1	TRBJ2-5	TGTGCCAGCGAGAGTACAGGGGGCTATCGAGAGACCCAGTACTTC	CASESTGGYRETQYF
TRBV30	-	TRBJ1-1	TGTGCCTGGGGCAGGGCGAACACTGAAGCTTTCTTT	CAWGRANTEAFF
TRBV4-3	TRBD1	TRBJ2-7	TGCGCCAGCAGCCAAGAACAGGGGGCAGCCTACGAGCAGTACTTC	CASSQEQGAAYEQYF
TRBV11-2	TRBD2	TRBJ2-5	TGTGCCAGCAGCTTGGGACGGGGACTAGCGGGGGGAAGGGAGACCCAGTACTTC	CASSLGRGLAGGRETQYF
TRBV5-4	-	TRBJ1-1	TGTGCCAGCAGTCCAGAAATGGGGCGAATTTCGAACACTGAAGCTTTCTTT	CASSPEMGRISNTEAFF
TRBV6-5	-	TRBJ2-3	TGTGCCAGCAGTTACTCCATTCTTCGGGATACGCAGTATTTT	CASSYSILRDTQYF
TRBV14	TRBD1	TRBJ2-6	TGTGCCAGCAGCCCCCAGGGGGCTCAGGGGGCCAACGTCCTGACTTTC	CASSPQGAQGANVLTF
TRBV6-5	-	TRBJ2-5	TGTGCCAGCAGCCGAGCCGCGGGGACCCAGTACTTC	CASSRAAGTQYF
TRBV27	-	TRBJ2-3	TGTGCCAGCACTGAAAATGGGGGCGGCACAGATACGCAGTATTTT	CASTENGGGTDTQYF
TRBV2	TRBD1	TRBJ2-7	TGTGCCAGCAGGTTGACCCCATACAGGGGTAGCTCCTACGAGCAGTACTTC	CASRLTPYRGSSYEQYF
TRBV28	TRBD1	TRBJ1-5	TGTGCCAGCAGTTTATCAGGGGGCGCGGGTCAGCCCCAGCATTTT	CASSLSGGAGQPQHF
TRBV19	-	TRBJ2-3	TGTGCCAGTAGTGAGAGAGATACGCAGTATTTT	CASSERDTQYF
TRBV2	TRBD1	TRBJ1-5	TGTGCCAGCAGTGTGGGGAGACAGGGTGGTCAGCCCCAGCATTTT	CASSVGRQGGQPQHF
TRBV18	-	TRBJ1-5	TGTGCCAGCTCACCGGGCAGGGATCAGCCCCAGCATTTT	CASSPGRDQPQHF
TRBV5-5	TRBD1	TRBJ1-5	TGTGCCAGCAGCCAGGGGGTGAATCAGCCCCAGCATTTT	CASSQGVNQPQHF
TRBV28	-	TRBJ1-2	TGTGCCAGCATCCAGCCGGGACAAGGATTTTATGGCTACACCTTC	CASIQPGQGFYGYTF
TRBV6-5	TRBD2	TRBJ2-5	TGTGCCAGCAGTCGGGGGACTAGCGGGGAAGAGACCCAGTACTTC	CASSRGTSGEETQYF
TRBV6-5	-	TRBJ2-5	TGTGCCAGCAGTCAAAACAGGCTAGGGGAGACCCAGTACTTC	CASSQNRLGETQYF
TRBV2	TRBD1	TRBJ1-1	TGTGCCAGCAGGTACGGTACAGGGGGGACTGAAGCTTTCTTT	CASRYGTGGTEAFF
TRBV27	-	TRBJ1-3	TGTGCCAGCAGTTTGAAGGGGAGGCAGCTCTCTGGAAACACCATATATTTT	CASSLKGRQLSGNTIYF
TRBV11-2	-	TRBJ2-2	TGTGCCAGCAGCCCCTTCGAGGGTGCCGGGGAGCTGTTTTTT	CASSPFEGAGELFF
TRBV20-1	TRBD2	TRBJ2-7	TGCAGTGTCGGCGGGAGGGAGGAGCAGTACTTC	CSVGGREEQYF
TRBV13	-	TRBJ2-2	TGTGCCAGCAGCTTAGTAGCCACCGGGGAGCTGTTTTTT	CASSLVATGELFF
TRBV7-6	-	TRBJ2-7	TGTGCCAGCAGTCAGGTTGACCCCTACGAGCAGTACTTC	CASSQVDPYEQYF
TRBV28	-	TRBJ1-1	TGTGCCAGCAGTTTCAGAGTTTACAGGGTCCCTGAAGCTTTCTTT	CASSFRVYRVPEAFF
TRBV6-5	-	TRBJ2-7	TGTGCCAGCAGTTACTCGCGGGGCTACGAGCAGTACTTC	CASSYSRGYEQYF
TRBV4-3	-	TRBJ2-7	TGCGCCAGCAGCCAGAACTCCGCAGGGTACTACGAGCAGTACTTC	CASSQNSAGYYEQYF
TRBV6-1	TRBD2	TRBJ2-2	TGTGCCAGCAGTGAAGCAGCGGGAGGGCCCGGGGAGCTGTTTTTT	CASSEAAGGPGELFF
TRBV10-3	-	TRBJ1-2	TGTGCCATCAGTGAGCCGTTGCCGGGATCGAACGGCTACACCTTC	CAISEPLPGSNGYTF
TRBV9	TRBD1	TRBJ2-7	TGTGCCAGCACCGGGGACAGGGCCCCCTACGAGCAGTACTTC	CASTGDRAPYEQYF
TRBV7-9	TRBD1	TRBJ1-4	TGTGCCAGCAGCTCGACCGACAGGGGGCATGAAAAACTGTTTTTT	CASSSTDRGHEKLFF